The 3 T cell receptor beta chains given below trace back to one sample, sequenced in a study. TCRdb itself ran the RT-PCR reads through MiXCR, one entry per CDR3 protein. This sample has hundreds of thousands of distinct CDR3 sequences, with 11% to 15% found just once. Source material: memory CD4+ T cells from blood. The receptor source for this set is a female donor in good health, serving as a healthy control.

V usage is TRBV11-2 and J usage is TRBJ1-6; tentatively, D is TRBD1 (5 bases). The V gene lost 1 base and the J gene lost 9 bases, with 7 bases spanning the gap. The germline gives CDR1 SGHAT, CDR2 FQNNGV. This CDR3 has 13 residues. The chain's CDR3 is CASSLVTGSPLHF. Written as DNA, the CDR3 is TGTGCCAGCAGCTTAGTTACAGGTTCACCCCTCCACTTT.

This clonotype was recorded many times. This chain links TRBV6-6 with TRBJ1-4; 9 bases align to TRBD1. V trimming: 0 bases; J trimming: 13 bases; junction bases outside the gene matches: 0. The germline V gene has CDR1 MNHNY and CDR2 SVGAGI (reference sequence). The CDR3 runs to 12 residues. The CDR3 spells CASSYSDRGLFF. CDR3 nucleotide sequence: TGTGCCAGCAGTTACTCGGACAGGGGACTGTTTTTT.

This clonotype was counted ten times or more. V gene TRBV20-1 combines with J gene TRBJ2-5; 8 bases match TRBD2. CDR3 size: 16 residues. The V segment lost 6 bases and the J segment 2 bases; nucleotides outside the gene matches: 14. The germline V gene has CDR1 DFQATT and CDR2 SNEGSKA (reference sequence). As DNA, the CDR3 is TGCAGTGCCGCGGCGGGAGCGGGAGTTTTTCAAGAGACCCAGTACTTC. Amino acid sequence: CSAAAGAGVFQETQYF.